The 17 T cell receptor beta chains below come from one sample, sequenced in a study of identifying expanded T cells in peripheral blood. Measured with immunoSEQ multiplex PCR; TCRdb has only the in-frame clones, and not every one. There are about 80,000 clones in the sample; around nine tenths occur only once, and around a fifth lies in the top ten. Sequenced material: blood. The receptor source for this set is a person aged 18 to 75 in good health.

Only one count was recorded for this clone. The genes are TRBV19 and TRBJ1-4; 9 bases agree with TRBD1. Trimming cost V 10 bases and J 3 bases; bases outside gene matches: 12. The germline V gene encodes CDR1 LNHDA and CDR2 SQIVND (reference sequence). The CDR3 sequence is 16 residues long. The CDR3 protein is CATRTGGLQANEKLFF. The CDR3 nucleotides read TGTGCCACCAGAACAGGGGGCTTACAAGCTAATGAAAAACTGTTTTTT. The whole variable domain, filled in from reference TRBV19 and TRBJ1-4, reads DGGITQSPKYLFRKEGQNVTLSCEQNLNHDAMYWYRQDPGQGLRLIYYSQIVNDFQKGDIAEGYSVSREKKESFPLTVTSAQKNPTAFYLCATRTGGLQANEKLFFGSGTQLSVL.

This chain connects TRBV7-8 to TRBJ2-7; D is uncertain. CDR1 and CDR2 from the germline V gene are SGHVS and FQNEAQ. This CDR3 comprises 19 residues. V was trimmed by 0 bases and J by 4 bases, leaving 25 bases between them. The CDR3 spells CASSLAISTRHGPEYEQYF. CDR3 bases: TGTGCCAGCAGCTTAGCGATTTCGACGAGGCACGGTCCGGAATACGAGCAGTACTTC.

This chain links TRBV5-4 with TRBJ2-7; TRBD2 matches at 9 bases. The length of the CDR3 is 15 residues. Germline V gives CDR1 SGHNT, CDR2 YYREEE (reference sequence). The J segment lost 7 bases and the V segment lost 0 bases, leaving 8 bases of the junction unmatched. CDR3 nucleotides: TGTGCCAGCAGCTTGGACGGCGGGGGGGCTATTGAGCAGTACTTC. Protein: CASSLDGGGAIEQYF.

The rearrangement links TRBV10-3 to TRBJ1-1, with D uncertain. V was clipped by 7 bases and J by 4 bases, with 13 bases between them. This CDR3 is 13 amino acids long. The V gene's germline CDR1 is ENHRY and CDR2 SYGVKD. CDR3 loop: CAITEAESTEAFF. The CDR3 bases are TGTGCCATCACCGAAGCTGAGAGCACTGAAGCTTTCTTT.

Comment on this clone: The sample contains more than one DNA sequence encoding this CDR3. The J gene is TRBJ1-6, the V gene TRBV5-1, with 7 bases that match TRBD1. The CDR3 contains 15 residues. Germline assignment: CDR1 SGHRS and CDR2 YFSETQ. The junction had 4 bases not matched to a gene; V was cut back by 0 bases and J by 7 bases. The CDR3 DNA reads TGCGCCAGCAGCTTGGGGGCAGGGGGGAATTCACCCCTCCACTTT. It is translated as CASSLGAGGNSPLHF.

The chain is built from TRBV7-9 and TRBJ1-6, with D uncertain. Per the germline V gene, CDR1 is SEHNR and CDR2 is FQNEAQ (reference sequence). The V end was cut by 8 bases, the J end by 14 bases, with 25 bases between. CDR3 length: 15 residues. CDR3 nucleotides: TGTGCCAGCGGCGATCAATCGGCCCAAAGAAGGGCCCTCCACTTT. It is translated as CASGDQSAQRRALHF.

This clone appeared a single time. The chain uses TRBV7-9 and TRBJ2-7; no reliable D call. Germline assignment: CDR1 SEHNR and CDR2 FQNEAQ (reference sequence). V gave up 0 bases and J gave up 5 bases, with 14 bases separating them. CDR3 length: 15 amino acids. The CDR3 nucleotides read TGTGCCAGCAGCTTAGCCGGCGCAAAGGCCCACGAGCAGTACTTC. The encoded protein is CASSLAGAKAHEQYF.

This clone was observed a single time. This chain joins TRBV6-5 and TRBJ1-2; perhaps TRBD1 as D (6 bases). The V end was cut by 2 bases, the J end by 4 bases, with 17 bases between. The CDR3 is 16 amino acids. Per the germline V gene, CDR1 is MNHEY and CDR2 is SVGAGI. In DNA, the CDR3 is TGTGCCAGCAGTTACGTTAAGGCCCAGGGGCTCTATGGCTACACCTTC. The encoded protein is CASSYVKAQGLYGYTF.

In nucleotides, the CDR3 is TGCGCCAGCAGCCAAGGGGCGGTTCGGGGGTTGGGTACAGATACGCAGTATTTT. It specifies CASSQGAVRGLGTDTQYF. V and J are TRBV4-3 and TRBJ2-3; tentative D call: TRBD2 (6 bases). Trimming took off 1 base at V and 3 bases at J, with 20 bases between the two ends. This CDR3 spans 18 amino acids. Germline V gene sequence: CDR1 LGHNA, CDR2 YSLEER.

The V and J genes are TRBV4-3 and TRBJ1-2; D is ambiguous. Between the trimmed V and J ends, which lost 0 bases and 4 bases, there was a span of 15 bases. Germline-derived CDR1 and CDR2 are LGHNA and YSLEER. The CDR3 is made up of 16 amino acids. The chain's CDR3 is CASSQDSLADPYGYTF. The CDR3 region has the DNA TGCGCCAGCAGCCAAGACAGTTTGGCAGACCCCTATGGCTACACCTTC.

The table lists this clone with a count of one. CDR3: CASRSGGYSNQPQHF. The DNA for the CDR3 is TGTGCCAGCAGATCGGGGGGCTATAGCAATCAGCCCCAGCATTTT. The chain uses TRBV28 and TRBJ1-5; maybe TRBD1 (6 bases). Looked up from germline, CDR1 is MDHEN and CDR2 is SYDVKM. Trimming took off 6 bases at V and 0 bases at J, with 12 bases between the two ends. The CDR3 is 15 amino acids.

The chain links TRBV27 to TRBJ2-1; TRBD2 aligns across 11 bases. Per germline, CDR1 MNHEY and CDR2 SMNVEV (reference sequence). CDR3 length: 18 residues. J lost 0 bases, V lost 5 bases, and 9 bases had no gene match. The CDR3 region has the DNA TGTGCCAGCAGTCTCCTAGCGGGGGGTACATTCTCCTACAATGAGCAGTTCTTC. Translating gives CASSLLAGGTFSYNEQFF.

This chain uses TRBV6-5 with TRBJ1-2; D not resolved. The CDR3 runs 15 residues. Germline V gene sequence: CDR1 MNHEY, CDR2 SVGAGI. V lost 0 bases to trimming and J lost 5 bases, with 13 bases between them. This chain's CDR3 is CASSYSFPLGYGYTF. As DNA, the CDR3 is TGTGCCAGCAGTTACTCTTTCCCATTGGGGTATGGCTACACCTTC.

The chain is built from TRBV5-1 and TRBJ2-2, with D unclear. The V end was cut by 2 bases, the J end by 8 bases, with 4 bases between. This CDR3 is 11 amino acids long. Germline assignment: CDR1 SGHRS and CDR2 YFSETQ. The CDR3 DNA reads TGCGCCAGCAGCTTCCCTGGGGAGCTGTTTTTT. It yields the protein CASSFPGELFF.

This clone was recorded a few times. The V call is TRBV5-1, the J call TRBJ2-2; D gene unclear. The CDR3 length is 14 residues. V lost 0 bases to trimming and J lost 5 bases, with 8 bases between them. The germline V gene encodes CDR1 SGHRS and CDR2 YFSETQ. CDR3 in amino acids: CASSLVPGTGELFF. In nucleotides, the CDR3 is TGCGCCAGCAGCTTGGTCCCTGGAACCGGGGAGCTGTTTTTT.

The rearrangement joins TRBV4-1 to TRBJ2-5; D is uncertain. This CDR3 comprises 16 residues. Germline CDR1 reads MGHRA; CDR2 reads YSYEKL. V was cut by 1 base and J by 1 base, with 13 bases left in between. The CDR3 region is CASSQVGQNLQETQYF. CDR3 DNA sequence: TGCGCCAGCAGCCAAGTTGGGCAGAACCTCCAAGAGACCCAGTACTTC.

The chain carries TRBV11-3 and TRBJ2-7; D call uncertain. The V end was cut by 5 bases, the J end by 0 bases, with 11 bases between. The germline CDR1 and CDR2 sequences are SGHNT and YENEEA. The CDR3 contains 14 residues. CDR3 DNA sequence: TGTGCCAGCAGCCTGCCCACCAGCTCCTACGAGCAGTACTTC. This encodes CASSLPTSSYEQYF.